Presented here are 4 T cell receptor beta chains from one specimen sequenced in a study of blood T cell repertoires in COVID-19. Produced via immunoSEQ multiplex PCR; TCRdb's table is partial and in-frame only. The sample lists roughly 200,000 clones, 75% to 90% occurring once. Sequenced input: peripheral blood. The source is a woman aged 55-75 years with acute or convalescent COVID-19.

The V call is TRBV6-5, the J call TRBJ1-2, with no clear D. Germline CDR1 MNHEY, CDR2 SVGAGI. Deletions cut 10 bases from V and 6 bases from J, with 21 bases between. This CDR3 spans 14 amino acids. The DNA for the CDR3 is TGTGCCACCACAGCGGTACAGCGCACCCATGGCTACACCTTC. Translated, it gives CATTAVQRTHGYTF.

This clone was seen a single time. J is TRBJ2-5 and V is TRBV2, with 10 bases fitting TRBD2. CDR1 is SNHLY and CDR2 is FYNNEI in the germline V gene. Trimming removed 6 bases from V and 5 bases from J; junction bases left unmatched: 0. The CDR3 contains 12 residues. CDR3 bases: TGTGCCAGCAGAGCGGGAGGGGAGACCCAGTACTTC. Its protein is CASRAGGETQYF.

The chain is built from TRBV7-9 and TRBJ2-7; D not certain. Trimming cost V 1 base and J 5 bases, with 15 bases left between them. The CDR3 has 15 residues. Germline V CDR1 and CDR2: SEHNR, FQNEAQ (reference sequence). CDR3 residues: CASSLVGSMRNEQYF. The CDR3 bases are TGTGCCAGCAGCTTAGTGGGTAGTATGAGGAACGAGCAGTACTTC.

Points on this clone: The junction and the germline gene differ at one end; a read error may be behind it. The chain joins TRBV30 to TRBJ1-5, with 12 bases matching TRBD1. This CDR3 comprises 13 residues. Germline V gene lookup returns CDR1 GTSNPN and CDR2 SVGIG (reference sequence). CDR3 loop: CAWGTGGKQPQHF. The DNA for the CDR3 is TGTGCCTGGGGGACAGGGGGCAAACAGCCCCAGCATTTT.